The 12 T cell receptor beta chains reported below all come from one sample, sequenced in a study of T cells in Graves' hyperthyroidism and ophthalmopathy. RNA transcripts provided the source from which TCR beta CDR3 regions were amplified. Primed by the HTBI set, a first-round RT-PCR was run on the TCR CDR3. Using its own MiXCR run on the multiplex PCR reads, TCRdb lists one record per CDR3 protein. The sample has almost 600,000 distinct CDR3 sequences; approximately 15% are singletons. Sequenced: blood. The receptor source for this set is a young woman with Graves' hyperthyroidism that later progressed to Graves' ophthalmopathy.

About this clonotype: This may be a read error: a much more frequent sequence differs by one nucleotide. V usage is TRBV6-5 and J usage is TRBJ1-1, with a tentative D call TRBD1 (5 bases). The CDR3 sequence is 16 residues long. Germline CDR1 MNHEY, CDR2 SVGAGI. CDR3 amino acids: CPSSSPHGGGNTEAFF. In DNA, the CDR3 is TGTCCCAGCAGTTCCCCTCATGGGGGGGGTAACACTGAAGCTTTCTTT.

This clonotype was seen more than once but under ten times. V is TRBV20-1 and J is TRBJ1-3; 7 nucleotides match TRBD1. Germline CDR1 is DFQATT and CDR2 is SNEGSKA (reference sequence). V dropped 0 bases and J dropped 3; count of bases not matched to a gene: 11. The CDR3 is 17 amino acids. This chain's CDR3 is CSARDPRQGLVGNTIYF. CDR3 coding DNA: TGCAGTGCTAGAGATCCAAGACAGGGCTTAGTTGGAAACACCATATATTTT.

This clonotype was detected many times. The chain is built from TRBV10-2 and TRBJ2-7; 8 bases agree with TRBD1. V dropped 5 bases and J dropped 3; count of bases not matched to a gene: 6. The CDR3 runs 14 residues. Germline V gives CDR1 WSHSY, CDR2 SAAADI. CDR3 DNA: TGCGCCAGCAGTTGGGGGGACAGGCTCTACGAGCAGTACTTC. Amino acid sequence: CASSWGDRLYEQYF.

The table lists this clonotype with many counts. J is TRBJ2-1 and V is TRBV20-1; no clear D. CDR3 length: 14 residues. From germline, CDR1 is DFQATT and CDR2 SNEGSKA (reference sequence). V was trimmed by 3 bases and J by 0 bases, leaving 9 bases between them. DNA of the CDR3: TGCAGTGCTAGCGCAGTGGACTCCTACAATGAGCAGTTCTTC. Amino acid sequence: CSASAVDSYNEQFF.

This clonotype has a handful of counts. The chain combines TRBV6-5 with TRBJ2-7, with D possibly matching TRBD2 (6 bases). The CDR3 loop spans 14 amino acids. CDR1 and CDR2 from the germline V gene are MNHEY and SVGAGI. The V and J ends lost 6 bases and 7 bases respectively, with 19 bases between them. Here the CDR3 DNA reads TGTGCCAGCAGGGGGGGTGCCACGGTCCGGGAGCAGTACTTC. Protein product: CASRGGATVREQYF.

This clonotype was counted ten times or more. The CDR3 region has the DNA TGCAGTGCTGCCAGGAACCAAGAGACCCAGTACTTC. This codes for CSAARNQETQYF. V is TRBV20-1 and J is TRBJ2-5; D call uncertain. The V gene's germline CDR1 is DFQATT and CDR2 SNEGSKA (reference sequence). The CDR3 extends over 12 amino acids. Trimming pared 5 bases from V and 0 bases from J, leaving 7 bases between.

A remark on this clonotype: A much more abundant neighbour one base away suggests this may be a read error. The CDR3 protein is CAGSEGPASAEAFF. DNA of the CDR3: TGTGCCGGCAGCGAGGGGCCCGCATCCGCTGAAGCTTTCTTT. This sequence joins TRBV9 and TRBJ1-1; a possible D gene is TRBD1 (5 bases). The CDR3 is made up of 14 amino acids. Germline V lookup: CDR1 SGDLS, CDR2 YYNGEE.

CDR3 region: CASSLGRAPEAFF. CDR3 bases: TGTGCCAGCAGCTTAGGCAGGGCGCCTGAAGCTTTCTTT. This chain uses TRBV11-2 with TRBJ1-1, with a possible D match to TRBD1 (5 bases). Trimming took off 1 base at V and 6 bases at J, with 9 bases between the two ends. Germline-derived CDR1 and CDR2 are SGHAT and FQNNGV. The CDR3 loop spans 13 amino acids. Together with reference TRBV11-2 and TRBJ1-1, the CDR3 gives the full variable domain: EAGVAQSPRYKIIEKRQSVAFWCNPISGHATLYWYQQILGQGPKLLIQFQNNGVVDDSQLPKDRFSAERLKGVDSTLKIQPAKLEDSAVYLCASSLGRAPEAFFGQGTRLTVV.

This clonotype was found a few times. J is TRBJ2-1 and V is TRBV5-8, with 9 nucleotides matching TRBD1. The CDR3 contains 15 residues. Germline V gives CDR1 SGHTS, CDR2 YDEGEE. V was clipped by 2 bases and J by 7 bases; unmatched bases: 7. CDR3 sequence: CASSFRTGAGNEQFF. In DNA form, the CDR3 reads TGTGCCAGCAGCTTTAGGACAGGGGCGGGAAATGAGCAGTTCTTC.

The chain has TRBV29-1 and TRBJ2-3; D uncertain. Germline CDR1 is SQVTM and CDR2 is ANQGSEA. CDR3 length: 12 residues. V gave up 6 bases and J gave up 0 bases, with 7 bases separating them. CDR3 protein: CSVPGSTDTQYF. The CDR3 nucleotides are TGCAGCGTCCCAGGCAGCACAGATACGCAGTATTTT.

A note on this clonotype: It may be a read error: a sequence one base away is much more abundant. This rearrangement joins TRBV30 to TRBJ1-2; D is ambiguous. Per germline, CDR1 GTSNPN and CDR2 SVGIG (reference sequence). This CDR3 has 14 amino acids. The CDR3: CALSVQAGYYGYTF. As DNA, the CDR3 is TGTGCCTTGAGTGTACAAGCGGGGTACTATGGCTACACCTTC.

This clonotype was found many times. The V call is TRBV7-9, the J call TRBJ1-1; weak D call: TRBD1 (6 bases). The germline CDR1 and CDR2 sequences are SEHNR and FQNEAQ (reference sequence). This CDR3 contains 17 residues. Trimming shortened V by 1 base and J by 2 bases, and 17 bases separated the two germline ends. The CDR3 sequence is CASSLVAGAVGNTEAFF. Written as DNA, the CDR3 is TGTGCCAGCAGCTTAGTTGCGGGGGCAGTAGGCAACACTGAAGCTTTCTTT. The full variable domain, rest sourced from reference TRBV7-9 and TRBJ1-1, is DTGVSQNPRHKITKRGQNVTFRCDPISEHNRLYWYRQTLGQGPEFLTYFQNEAQLEKSRLLSDRFSAERPKGSFSTLEIQRTEQGDSAMYLCASSLVAGAVGNTEAFFGQGTRLTVV.